Following are 14 T cell receptor beta chains from one sample sequenced in a study of shared T cell receptors in the human thymus. The data were produced by immunoSEQ multiplex PCR, yet TCRdb's version contains in-frame clones alone and is incomplete. The table lists some 700,000 clones, 85% to 90% of them singletons, with 0.0095% to 0.011% in the top ten. The sample was also reused in another study, on human thymus T cells.

Sequences were obtained from thymocytes. The receptors shown here come from a boy under three years old with a congenital heart defect.

This chain connects TRBV11-3 to TRBJ2-7; 8 bases are shared with TRBD2. Per the germline V gene, CDR1 is SGHNT and CDR2 is YENEEA. CDR3 length equals 15 residues. Losses at the gene ends were 4 bases for V and 4 bases for J; bases not matched to a gene: 9. The CDR3 DNA reads TGTGCCAGCAGCTCGCGGGGGGAGGGTTCGTACGAGCAGTACTTC. This translates into CASSSRGEGSYEQYF.

The chain couples TRBV2 to TRBJ1-2, with TRBD1 identical over 12 bases. The V gene end was trimmed by 2 bases and the J gene end by 4 bases; junction bases not matched to a gene: 5. Germline CDR1 reads SNHLY; CDR2 reads FYNNEI. The CDR3 runs to 16 residues. The CDR3 loop is CASSESWDRGPYGYTF. The CDR3 bases are TGTGCCAGCAGTGAATCGTGGGACAGGGGGCCCTATGGCTACACCTTC.

The V gene is TRBV19, the J gene TRBJ1-1; possible D gene TRBD1, 5 bases. Trimming cost V 5 bases and J 8 bases, with 12 bases left between them. The CDR3 spans 12 residues. CDR1 is LNHDA, CDR2 SQIVND, per germline (reference sequence). Written as DNA, the CDR3 is TGTGCCAGTAGTGTGAGGGGAGGGGAAGCTTTCTTT. Protein: CASSVRGGEAFF.

This clone was detected only a few times. This rearrangement joins TRBV2 to TRBJ2-5, with TRBD2 matching over 8 bases. J gave up 12 bases and V 7 bases, and 13 bases lay outside the gene matches. CDR1 and CDR2 from the germline V gene are SNHLY and FYNNEI. The CDR3 is 13 residues long. The CDR3 sequence is CASMRLIAGSEYF. CDR3 nucleotides: TGTGCCAGCATGAGGTTGATAGCGGGGTCTGAGTACTTC.

The chain is built from TRBV28 and TRBJ2-1; D is ambiguous. CDR3 size: 13 residues. The germline V gene encodes CDR1 MDHEN and CDR2 SYDVKM. Trimming left V 5 bases short and J 5 bases short, with 10 bases between. CDR3 nucleotide sequence: TGTGCCAGCAGTCTGGCCAGGCACAATGAGCAGTTCTTC. This translates into CASSLARHNEQFF.

The rearrangement joins TRBV27 to TRBJ2-4, with a weak D call TRBD1 (6 bases). CDR3 length: 18 residues. Germline V lookup: CDR1 MNHEY, CDR2 SMNVEV (reference sequence). V was trimmed by 6 bases and J by 0 bases, leaving 21 bases between them. The CDR3 nucleotides read TGTGCCAGCAGGGGATCCGGGACAACTCCCTTAGCCAAAAACATTCAGTACTTC. It is translated as CASRGSGTTPLAKNIQYF.

The J gene is TRBJ2-1, the V gene TRBV11-3, with 7 bases lining up with TRBD2. The CDR3 consists of 12 residues. The germline gives CDR1 SGHNT, CDR2 YENEEA. V was pared by 4 bases and J by 10 bases, with 4 bases of the junction left unmatched. In DNA, the CDR3 is TGTGCCAGCAGCTCCGCGGGGGAGGAGCAGTTCTTC. Encoded protein: CASSSAGEEQFF.

The CDR3 is CASSQARGPRDRAIGHTQYF. The CDR3 DNA reads TGTGCCAGCAGCCAAGCCCGGGGGCCCCGGGACAGGGCGATCGGTCATACGCAGTATTTT. V and J are TRBV14 and TRBJ2-3; TRBD1 matches at 9 bases. There are 20 residues in the CDR3. Germline CDR1 and CDR2: SGHDN and FVKESK. Germline trimming cut 1 base from V and 7 bases from J; bases unmatched to any gene: 21. The full variable domain, rest sourced from reference TRBV14 and TRBJ2-3, is EAGVTQFPSHSVIEKGQTVTLRCDPISGHDNLYWYRRVMGKEIKFLLHFVKESKQDESGMPNNRFLAERTGGTYSTLKVQPAELEDSGVYFCASSQARGPRDRAIGHTQYFGPGTRLTVL.

V gene TRBV27 combines with J gene TRBJ2-1, with 7 bases that match TRBD2. Looked up from germline, CDR1 is MNHEY and CDR2 is SMNVEV (reference sequence). The CDR3 runs to 14 residues. The trim removed 6 bases at V and 7 bases at J, leaving 9 bases unmatched. In DNA form, the CDR3 reads TGTGCCAGCAGCCCTCAGCGGGAAGGGAATGAGCAGTTCTTC. Translating it yields CASSPQREGNEQFF.

This chain uses TRBV12-5 with TRBJ2-3; D gene unclear. The CDR3 runs to 16 residues. The V gene's germline CDR1 is LGHNT and CDR2 FRNRAP. Trimming cost V 1 base and J 2 bases, with 13 bases left between them. CDR3: CASGLESQIDTDTQYF. The CDR3 region has the DNA TGTGCTAGTGGTTTGGAGAGCCAAATAGACACAGATACGCAGTATTTT.

The chain combines TRBV6-1 with TRBJ2-5; a possible D gene is TRBD2 (5 bases). V lost 5 bases and J lost 5, with 18 bases in between. The CDR3 extends over 15 amino acids. Germline V gives CDR1 MNHNS, CDR2 SASEGT. CDR3 protein: CASSIQFVQRETQYF. The CDR3 nucleotides read TGTGCCAGCAGTATCCAATTCGTCCAGCGGGAGACCCAGTACTTC.

The DNA of the CDR3 is TGTGCCAGCAGCCAACCCGAGGGCGACTGCGAGCAGTACTTC. This codes for CASSQPEGDCEQYF. The chain combines TRBV14 with TRBJ2-7, with D possibly matching TRBD2 (5 bases). With 2 bases removed from V and 6 bases from J, the gap between germline ends came to 14 bases. The CDR3 length is 14 residues. Germline assignment: CDR1 SGHDN and CDR2 FVKESK.

V gene TRBV4-3 combines with J gene TRBJ2-3; D perhaps matches TRBD1 (5 bases). The CDR3 consists of 16 residues. Germline V gene data show CDR1 as LGHNA and CDR2 as YSLEER. The V end lost 0 bases, the J end lost 6 bases, and 16 bases lay between the germline ends. The CDR3 DNA is TGCGCCAGCAGCCAAGATTGGCGAAGGGGCGAGGATACGCAGTATTTT. Translated: CASSQDWRRGEDTQYF.

V and J are TRBV19 and TRBJ1-1; a possible D gene is TRBD1 (5 bases). The germline V gene encodes CDR1 LNHDA and CDR2 SQIVND (reference sequence). Trimming shortened V by 4 bases and J by 5 bases, and 14 bases separated the two germline ends. The CDR3 has 14 amino acids. The CDR3 region has the DNA TGTGCCAGTAGTACCCGGGGGGTTACTACTGAAGCTTTCTTT. Residues: CASSTRGVTTEAFF.